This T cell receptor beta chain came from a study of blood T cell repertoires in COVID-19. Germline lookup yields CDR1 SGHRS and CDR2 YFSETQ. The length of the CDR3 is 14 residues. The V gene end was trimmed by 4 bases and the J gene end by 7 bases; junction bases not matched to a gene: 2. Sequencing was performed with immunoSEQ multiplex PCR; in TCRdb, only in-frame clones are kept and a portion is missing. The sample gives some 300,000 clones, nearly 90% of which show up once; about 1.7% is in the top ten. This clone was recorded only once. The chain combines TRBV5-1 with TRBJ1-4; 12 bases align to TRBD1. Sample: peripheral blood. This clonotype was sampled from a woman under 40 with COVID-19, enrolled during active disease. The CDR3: CASSRDRGLEKLFF. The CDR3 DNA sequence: TGCGCCAGCAGCCGGGACAGGGGGCTTGAAAAACTGTTTTTT.